These T cell receptor beta chains were read from a single sample in a study of cytomegalovirus exposure and HLA in healthy donors. The table came from immunoSEQ multiplex PCR; TCRdb's copy has only in-frame clones and leaves some out. The top ten clones hold 1.3% of a sample with roughly 60,000 clones, around 90% of them seen once. The specimen sequenced was PBMCs. Receptor source: a woman aged 18-30 years in good health and CMV-seronegative. CDR3s include the opening cysteine and the closing phenylalanine or tryptophan. D genes are given only for firm matches. The size field is filled for only some rows; it gives once, few, many or a size class.

j_gene | abundance | v_gene | d_gene | CDR3aa | CDR3nt
TRBJ1-5 | NA | TRBV5-8 | NA | CPTRYLRGGPQHF | TGTCCCACTCGTTACCTCCGCGGAGGGCCCCAGCATTTT
TRBJ1-2 | NA | TRBV2 | NA | CASPLGTPGGYGYTF | TGTGCCAGCCCCCTCGGGACTCCGGGGGGCTATGGCTACACCTTC
TRBJ2-1 | NA | TRBV28 | TRBD2 | CASSLLSGSSYNEQFF | TGTGCCAGCAGTTTACTTAGCGGGAGCTCCTACAATGAGCAGTTCTTC
TRBJ2-7 | NA | TRBV27 | NA | CASRWSTGGAYEQYF | TGTGCCAGCAGATGGTCCACAGGGGGGGCCTACGAGCAGTACTTC
TRBJ1-4 | NA | TRBV28 | NA | CASSYLVGLSTTNEKLFF | TGTGCCAGCAGTTACCTCGTGGGGCTCTCTACAACTAATGAAAAACTGTTTTTT
TRBJ2-7 | NA | TRBV6-1 | NA | CASSEEAALRGYEQYF | TGTGCCAGCAGTGAAGAGGCGGCCCTGAGGGGGTACGAGCAGTACTTC
TRBJ2-1 | once | TRBV11-3 | TRBD2 | CASSLGAGSYEQFF | TGTGCCAGCAGCTTAGGAGCGGGATCTTATGAGCAGTTCTTC
TRBJ1-5 | NA | TRBV7-7 | TRBD1 | CAPWPDTGGRGWVTEHF | TGTGCTCCATGGCCGGACACAGGGGGCCGGGGATGGGTGACCGAACATTTT
TRBJ2-1 | once | TRBV29-1 | NA | CSVGPGEHNEQFF | TGCAGCGTTGGACCAGGGGAACACAATGAGCAGTTCTTC
TRBJ2-6 | NA | TRBV7-9 | TRBD2 | CASSLAGGPSGANVLTF | TGTGCCAGCAGCTTAGCGGGAGGGCCGTCTGGGGCCAACGTCCTGACTTTC
TRBJ1-2 | NA | TRBV6-1 | NA | CASSSRQNYGYTF | TGTGCCAGCAGTTCCCGACAGAACTATGGCTACACCTTC
TRBJ1-2 | NA | TRBV28 | NA | CASRGDGYTF | TGTGCCAGCAGAGGGGATGGTTACACCTTC
TRBJ1-1 | NA | TRBV27 | TRBD1 | CASSLRAGGTEAFF | TGTGCCAGCAGTTTAAGGGCAGGGGGGACTGAAGCTTTCTTT
TRBJ1-1 | once | TRBV29-1 | NA | CSVQGVQAFF | TGCAGCGTACAGGGAGTTCAAGCTTTCTTT
TRBJ2-2 | NA | TRBV10-3 | NA | CAISDVGGNTGELFF | TGTGCCATCAGTGACGTGGGAGGGAACACCGGGGAGCTGTTTTTT
TRBJ1-1 | NA | TRBV11-2 | NA | CASSFYRMNTEAFF | TGTGCCAGCAGCTTTTATAGAATGAACACTGAAGCTTTCTTT
TRBJ1-4 | NA | TRBV27 | NA | CASSLHLQTEKLFF | TGTGCCAGCAGTTTACACCTGCAGACAGAAAAACTGTTTTTT
TRBJ2-2 | NA | TRBV5-1 | NA | CASSLGRTGTGELFF | TGCGCCAGCAGCTTGGGTCGAACAGGGACCGGGGAGCTGTTTTTT
TRBJ2-3 | NA | TRBV10-1 | NA | CASSEQAASTDTQYF | TGCGCCAGCAGTGAACAGGCAGCTAGCACAGATACGCAGTATTTT
TRBJ1-1 | NA | TRBV6-1 | NA | CASSEAKRRQGNTEAFF | TGTGCCAGCAGTGAAGCGAAAAGACGTCAGGGGAACACTGAAGCTTTCTTT
TRBJ1-5 | NA | TRBV27 | TRBD1 | CASSPGTGGSSSNQPQHF | TGTGCCAGCAGCCCAGGGACAGGGGGAAGTTCGAGCAATCAGCCCCAGCATTTT
TRBJ2-1 | NA | TRBV28 | TRBD2 | CATKSHQLAGGRNEQFF | TGTGCCACCAAAAGCCACCAACTAGCGGGAGGGCGCAATGAGCAGTTCTTC
TRBJ1-6 | NA | TRBV19 | NA | CASSSSGTRAFPYNSPLHF | TGTGCCAGTAGTAGCAGCGGGACAAGAGCTTTCCCTTATAATTCACCCCTCCACTTT
TRBJ1-5 | NA | TRBV29-1 | NA | CSGGQHSNQPQHF | TGCAGCGGAGGACAGCATAGCAATCAGCCCCAGCATTTT
TRBJ2-1 | NA | TRBV27 | NA | CASSLGGPRYNEQFF | TGTGCCAGCAGTCTCGGGGGGCCGAGGTACAATGAGCAGTTCTTC
TRBJ1-5 | NA | TRBV5-5 | TRBD1 | CASSVTGGNQPQHF | TGTGCCAGCAGCGTGACAGGGGGCAATCAGCCCCAGCATTTT
TRBJ2-5 | NA | TRBV5-1 | NA | CASSPIRNAEETQYF | TGCGCCAGCAGCCCCATCCGCAACGCCGAGGAGACCCAGTACTTC
TRBJ1-4 | NA | TRBV28 | TRBD1 | CASSAQTGTGNEKLFF | TGTGCCAGCAGTGCCCAAACCGGGACAGGTAATGAAAAACTGTTTTTT
TRBJ2-7 | NA | TRBV4-1 | TRBD1 | CASSFLQGADYEQYF | TGCGCCAGCAGCTTCCTACAGGGGGCCGACTACGAGCAGTACTTC
TRBJ2-2 | NA | TRBV10-3 | TRBD2 | CAISETSGNTGELFF | TGTGCCATCAGTGAGACTAGCGGGAACACCGGGGAGCTGTTTTTT
TRBJ2-3 | once | TRBV27 | NA | CASSWGLWTDTQYF | TGTGCCAGCAGTTGGGGCCTATGGACAGATACGCAGTATTTT
TRBJ2-7 | NA | TRBV7-9 | TRBD1 | CASSEIGTAYEQYF | TGTGCCAGCAGCGAGATCGGGACAGCCTACGAGCAGTACTTC
TRBJ2-1 | NA | TRBV27 | NA | CASSSSTGYSYNEQFF | TGTGCCAGCAGTTCCTCGACTGGATACTCCTACAATGAGCAGTTCTTC
TRBJ2-1 | few | TRBV7-9 | NA | CASSSPGNEQFF | TGTGCCAGCAGCTCCCCGGGTAATGAGCAGTTCTTC
TRBJ2-7 | NA | TRBV6-5 | TRBD1 | CASSYDRGPNEQYF | TGTGCCAGCAGTTACGACAGGGGGCCTAACGAGCAGTACTTC
TRBJ2-7 | NA | TRBV2 | NA | CASRQGHEQYF | TGTGCCAGCAGACAGGGACACGAGCAGTACTTC
TRBJ1-1 | NA | TRBV5-1 | NA | CASSLASGTEAFF | TGCGCCAGCAGCTTGGCTTCCGGCACTGAAGCTTTCTTT
TRBJ2-1 | NA | TRBV9 | TRBD2 | CASSVGTSGSSYNEQFF | TGTGCCAGCAGCGTAGGAACTAGCGGGAGTTCCTACAATGAGCAGTTCTTC
TRBJ1-2 | NA | TRBV6-1 | NA | CASSAQRMYGYTF | TGTGCCAGCAGTGCACAGAGAATGTATGGCTACACCTTC
TRBJ2-7 | NA | TRBV28 | TRBD1 | CASSLAGTGLDEQYF | TGTGCCAGCAGTTTAGCGGGGACAGGGCTTGATGAGCAGTACTTC
TRBJ2-6 | NA | TRBV4-2 | NA | CASSQDGGTGANVLTF | TGTGCCAGCAGCCAAGATGGAGGTACCGGGGCCAACGTCCTGACTTTC
TRBJ2-2 | NA | TRBV5-8 | NA | CASSPQPGDDTGELFF | TGTGCCAGCAGCCCTCAACCCGGGGATGACACCGGGGAGCTGTTTTTT
TRBJ1-1 | NA | TRBV7-9 | NA | CASSSLQGIGTEAFF | TGTGCCAGCAGCTCCCTACAGGGTATAGGCACTGAAGCTTTCTTT
TRBJ2-1 | NA | TRBV6-1 | NA | CASSEYSVVDNEQFF | TGTGCCAGCAGTGAATATAGCGTCGTTGACAATGAGCAGTTCTTC
TRBJ2-1 | once | TRBV6-5 | NA | CASAPGVPPNYEQFF | TGTGCCAGCGCCCCCGGGGTTCCCCCCAATTATGAGCAGTTCTTC
TRBJ1-5 | NA | TRBV16 | NA | CASSQSMGSSGPQHF | TGTGCCAGCAGCCAATCGATGGGCAGCTCAGGGCCCCAGCATTTT
TRBJ2-7 | NA | TRBV6-6 | TRBD1 | CASSYLKTGDEQYF | TGTGCCAGCAGTTACCTAAAGACAGGGGACGAGCAGTACTTC
TRBJ2-5 | NA | TRBV11-3 | NA | CASSRGETQYF | TGTGCCAGCAGCAGGGGGGAGACCCAGTACTTC
TRBJ2-3 | NA | TRBV7-9 | TRBD2 | CASSLVSGGASTDTQYF | TGTGCCAGCAGCTTAGTTAGCGGGGGGGCTAGCACAGATACGCAGTATTTT
TRBJ2-7 | few | TRBV2 | NA | CARRGGQGTPLNF | TGTGCCAGGAGAGGGGGTCAGGGGACCCCTTTGAACTTC
TRBJ2-7 | NA | TRBV7-9 | TRBD2 | CASSPVAGGHEQYF | TGTGCCAGCAGCCCAGTGGCGGGGGGCCACGAGCAGTACTTC
TRBJ1-4 | NA | TRBV28 | TRBD1 | CASSFDGGDRAF | TGTGCCAGCAGTTTTGATGGCGGGGACAGGGCCTTT
TRBJ1-1 | NA | TRBV29-1 | NA | CSVDGGNTEAFF | TGCAGCGTGGACGGAGGGAACACTGAAGCTTTCTTT
TRBJ2-7 | NA | TRBV29-1 | NA | CSVGGDRLYEQYF | TGCAGCGTTGGGGGGGACAGACTCTACGAGCAGTACTTC
TRBJ2-3 | NA | TRBV7-3 | NA | CASSHPDTQYF | TGTGCCAGCAGCCATCCAGATACGCAGTATTTT
TRBJ2-7 | once | TRBV7-8 | TRBD1 | CASSMTGWNEQYF | TGTGCCAGCAGCATGACAGGGTGGAACGAGCAGTACTTC
TRBJ2-5 | NA | TRBV7-2 | NA | CASSLAGNQETQYF | TGTGCCAGCAGTTTGGCAGGGAATCAAGAGACCCAGTACTTC
TRBJ1-2 | NA | TRBV9 | NA | CASSAHRQAGYTF | TGTGCCAGCAGCGCCCATCGACAGGCCGGCTACACCTTC
TRBJ1-1 | NA | TRBV7-8 | NA | CASSSTQYTEAFF | TGTGCCAGCAGCTCTACACAGTACACTGAAGCTTTCTTT